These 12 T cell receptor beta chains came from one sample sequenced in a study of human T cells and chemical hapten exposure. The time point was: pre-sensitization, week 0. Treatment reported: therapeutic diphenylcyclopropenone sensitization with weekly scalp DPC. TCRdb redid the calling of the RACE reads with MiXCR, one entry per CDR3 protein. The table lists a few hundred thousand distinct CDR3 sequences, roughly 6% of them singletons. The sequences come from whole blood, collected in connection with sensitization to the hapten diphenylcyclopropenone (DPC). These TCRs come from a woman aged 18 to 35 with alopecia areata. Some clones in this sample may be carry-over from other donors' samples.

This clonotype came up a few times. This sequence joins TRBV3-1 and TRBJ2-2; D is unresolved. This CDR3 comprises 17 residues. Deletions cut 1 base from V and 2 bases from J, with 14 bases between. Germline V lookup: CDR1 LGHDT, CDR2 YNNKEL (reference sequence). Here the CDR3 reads CASSQAKRITNTGELFF. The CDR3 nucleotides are TGTGCCAGCAGCCAAGCGAAGCGAATAACAAACACCGGGGAGCTGTTTTTT.

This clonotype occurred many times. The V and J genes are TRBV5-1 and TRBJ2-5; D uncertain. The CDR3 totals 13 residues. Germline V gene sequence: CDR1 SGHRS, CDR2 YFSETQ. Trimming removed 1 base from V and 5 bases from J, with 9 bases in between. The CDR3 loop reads CASSLYEEETQYF. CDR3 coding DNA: TGCGCCAGCAGCTTGTACGAGGAGGAGACCCAGTACTTC.

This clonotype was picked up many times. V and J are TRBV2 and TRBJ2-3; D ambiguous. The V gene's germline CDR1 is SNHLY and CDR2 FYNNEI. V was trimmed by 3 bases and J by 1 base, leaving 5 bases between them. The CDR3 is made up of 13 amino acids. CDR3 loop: CASSESRTDTQYF. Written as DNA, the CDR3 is TGTGCCAGCAGTGAGTCGCGCACAGATACGCAGTATTTT.

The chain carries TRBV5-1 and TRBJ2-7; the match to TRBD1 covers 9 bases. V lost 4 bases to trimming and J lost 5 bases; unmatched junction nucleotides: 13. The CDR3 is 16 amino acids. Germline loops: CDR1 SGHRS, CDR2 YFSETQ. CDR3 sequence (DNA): TGCGCCAGCAGCCCAGGGCGGACAGGGGAATTTAACGAGCAGTACTTC. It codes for CASSPGRTGEFNEQYF.

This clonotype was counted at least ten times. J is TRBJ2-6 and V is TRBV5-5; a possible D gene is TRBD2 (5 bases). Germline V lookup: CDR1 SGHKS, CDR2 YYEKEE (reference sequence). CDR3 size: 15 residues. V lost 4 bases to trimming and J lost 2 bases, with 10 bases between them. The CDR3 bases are TGTGCCAGCAGCGGAGGAGTCCCTGGGGCCAACGTCCTGACTTTC. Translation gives CASSGGVPGANVLTF.

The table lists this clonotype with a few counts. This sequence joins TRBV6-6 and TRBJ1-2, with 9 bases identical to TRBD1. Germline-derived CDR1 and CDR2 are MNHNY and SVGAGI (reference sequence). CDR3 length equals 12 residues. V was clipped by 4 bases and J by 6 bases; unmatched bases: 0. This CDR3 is CASSWDRDGYTF. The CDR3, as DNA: TGTGCCAGCAGTTGGGACAGGGATGGCTACACCTTC.

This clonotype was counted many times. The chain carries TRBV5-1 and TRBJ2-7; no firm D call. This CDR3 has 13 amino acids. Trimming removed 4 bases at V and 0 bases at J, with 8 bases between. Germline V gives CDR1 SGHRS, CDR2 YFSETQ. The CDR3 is CASSPPDSYEQYF. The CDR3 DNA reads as TGCGCCAGCAGCCCCCCCGACTCCTACGAGCAGTACTTC.

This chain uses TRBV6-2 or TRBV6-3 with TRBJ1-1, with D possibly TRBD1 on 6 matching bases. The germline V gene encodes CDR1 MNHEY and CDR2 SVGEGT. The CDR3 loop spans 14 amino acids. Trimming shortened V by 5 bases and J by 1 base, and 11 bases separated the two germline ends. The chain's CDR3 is CASSKQGRNTEAFF. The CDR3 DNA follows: TGTGCCAGCAGTAAACAGGGCCGGAACACTGAAGCTTTCTTT.

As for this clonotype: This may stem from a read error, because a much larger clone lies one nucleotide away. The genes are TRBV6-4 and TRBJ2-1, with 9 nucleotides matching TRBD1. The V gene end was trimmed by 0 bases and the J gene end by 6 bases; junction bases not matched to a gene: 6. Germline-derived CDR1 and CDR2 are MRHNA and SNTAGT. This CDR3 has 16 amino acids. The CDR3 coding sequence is TGTGCCAGCAGTGACTCTCCGGGACAGGGTTTCAATGAGCAGTTCTTC. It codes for CASSDSPGQGFNEQFF.

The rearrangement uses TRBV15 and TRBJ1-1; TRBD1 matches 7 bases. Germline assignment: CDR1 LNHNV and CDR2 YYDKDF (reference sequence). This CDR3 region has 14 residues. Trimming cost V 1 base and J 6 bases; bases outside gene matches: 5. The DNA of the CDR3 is TGTGCCACCAGCAGAGCCAGGGGGGACGCTGAAGCTTTCTTT. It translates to CATSRARGDAEAFF. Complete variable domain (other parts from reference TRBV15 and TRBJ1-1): DAMVIQNPRYQVTQFGKPVTLSCSQTLNHNVMYWYQQKSSQAPKLLFHYYDKDFNNEADTPDNFQSRRPNTSFCFLDIRSPGLGDTAMYLCATSRARGDAEAFFGQGTRLTVV.

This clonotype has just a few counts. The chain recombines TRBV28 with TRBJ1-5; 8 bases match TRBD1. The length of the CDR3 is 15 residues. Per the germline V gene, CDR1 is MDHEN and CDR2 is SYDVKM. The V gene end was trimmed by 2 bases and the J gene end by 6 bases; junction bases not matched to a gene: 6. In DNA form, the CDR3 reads TGTGCCAGCAGTTTAGTCCAGGGGGCTGGTCAGCCCCAGCATTTT. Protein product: CASSLVQGAGQPQHF. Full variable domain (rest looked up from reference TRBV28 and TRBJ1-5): DVKVTQSSRYLVKRTGEKVFLECVQDMDHENMFWYRQDPGLGLRLIYFSYDVKMKEKGDIPEGYSVSREKKERFSLILESASTNQTSMYLCASSLVQGAGQPQHFGDGTRLSIL.

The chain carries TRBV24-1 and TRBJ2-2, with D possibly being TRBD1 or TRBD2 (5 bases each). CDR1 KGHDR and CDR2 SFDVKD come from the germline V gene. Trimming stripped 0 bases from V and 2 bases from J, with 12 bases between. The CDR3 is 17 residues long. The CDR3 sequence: CATSDLRAGTNTGELFF. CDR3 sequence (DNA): TGTGCCACCAGTGATTTGCGGGCAGGGACCAACACCGGGGAGCTGTTTTTT.